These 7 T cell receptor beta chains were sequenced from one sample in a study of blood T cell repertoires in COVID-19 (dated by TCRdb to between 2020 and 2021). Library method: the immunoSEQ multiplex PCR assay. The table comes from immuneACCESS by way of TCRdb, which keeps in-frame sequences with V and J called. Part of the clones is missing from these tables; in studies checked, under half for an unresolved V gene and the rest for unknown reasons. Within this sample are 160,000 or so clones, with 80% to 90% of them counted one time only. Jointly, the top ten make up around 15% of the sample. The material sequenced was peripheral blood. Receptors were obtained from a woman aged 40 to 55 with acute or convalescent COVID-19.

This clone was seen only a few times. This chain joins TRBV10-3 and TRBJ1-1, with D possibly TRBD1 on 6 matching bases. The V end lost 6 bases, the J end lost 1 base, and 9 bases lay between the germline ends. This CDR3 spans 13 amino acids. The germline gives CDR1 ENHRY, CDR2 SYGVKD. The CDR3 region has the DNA TGTGCCATCAGGAAACAGGGGAACACTGAAGCTTTCTTT. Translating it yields CAIRKQGNTEAFF.

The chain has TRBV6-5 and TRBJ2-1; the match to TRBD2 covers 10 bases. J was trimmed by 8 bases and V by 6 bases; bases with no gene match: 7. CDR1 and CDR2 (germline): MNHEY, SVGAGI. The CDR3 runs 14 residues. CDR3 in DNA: TGTGCCAGCAGATCTCGGACTAGCGGTCATGAGCAGTTCTTC. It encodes CASRSRTSGHEQFF.

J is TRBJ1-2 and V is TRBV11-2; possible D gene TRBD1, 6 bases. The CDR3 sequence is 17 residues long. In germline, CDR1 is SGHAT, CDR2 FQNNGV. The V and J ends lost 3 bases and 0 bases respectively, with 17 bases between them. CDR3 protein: CASSFSKTGYTNYGYTF. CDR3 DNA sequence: TGTGCCAGCAGCTTCTCTAAAACAGGGTACACTAACTATGGCTACACCTTC.

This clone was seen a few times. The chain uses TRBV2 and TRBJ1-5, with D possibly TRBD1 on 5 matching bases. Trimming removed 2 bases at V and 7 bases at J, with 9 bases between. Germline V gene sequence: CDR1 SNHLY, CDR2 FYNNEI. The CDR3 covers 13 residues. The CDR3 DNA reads TGTGCCAGCAGTGAACAGGGCGTGCAGCCCCAGCATTTT. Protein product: CASSEQGVQPQHF.

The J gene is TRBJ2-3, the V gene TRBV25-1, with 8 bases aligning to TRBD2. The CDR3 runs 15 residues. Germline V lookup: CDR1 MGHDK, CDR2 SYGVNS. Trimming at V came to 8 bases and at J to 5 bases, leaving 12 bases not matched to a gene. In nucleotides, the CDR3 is TGTGCCAGCTCTCTTGTTAGCGGGACCGGAGATACGCAGTATTTT. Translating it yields CASSLVSGTGDTQYF.

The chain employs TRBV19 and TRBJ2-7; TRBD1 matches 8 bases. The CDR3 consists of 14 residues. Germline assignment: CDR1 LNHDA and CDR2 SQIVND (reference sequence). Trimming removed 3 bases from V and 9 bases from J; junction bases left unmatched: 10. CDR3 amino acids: CASSISRGRSRQYF. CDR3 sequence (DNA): TGTGCCAGTAGTATTTCCAGGGGGCGTTCGAGGCAGTACTTC.

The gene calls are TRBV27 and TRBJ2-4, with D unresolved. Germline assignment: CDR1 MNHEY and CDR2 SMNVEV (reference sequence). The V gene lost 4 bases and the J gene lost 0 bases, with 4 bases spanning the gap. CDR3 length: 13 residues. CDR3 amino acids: CASSSLAKNIQYF. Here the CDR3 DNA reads TGTGCCAGCAGTTCCCTAGCCAAAAACATTCAGTACTTC.